This T cell receptor (beta chain) came from a study of identical twins. Germline CDR1 reads SGHDN; CDR2 reads FVKESK. The CDR3 is made up of 15 amino acids. Trimming shortened V by 4 bases and J by 2 bases, and 14 bases separated the two germline ends. Whole-study findings and limits: The study found weaker excess twin sharing in beta out-of-frame sequences. Models, which agreed with sharing between unrelated individuals, nonetheless underestimated the out-of-frame TCR alpha sharing seen in monozygotic twins.

Unique molecular identifiers were present on cDNA, and template switching added a universal primer site. Each CDR3 protein gets one entry after TCRdb re-called the 5' RACE reads with MiXCR. Seen here are around 340,000 distinct CDR3 sequences, roughly 12% observed once, and the top ten hold 7.2%. This clonotype has a count of ten or more. The antigen remains unidentified. This sample was also put to use in a study of yellow fever vaccine responses in identical twins.

Sequencing was carried out using CD8+ T cells sorted from blood. This chain uses TRBV14 with TRBJ2-5, with D uncertain. The TCR originated in a woman between 18 and 29 years old in good health. The chain's CDR3 is CASSPKVAAQETQYF. The CDR3 DNA follows: TGTGCCAGCAGCCCTAAGGTCGCGGCTCAAGAGACCCAGTACTTC. The full variable domain, its missing parts supplied by reference TRBV14 and TRBJ2-5, is EAGVTQFPSHSVIEKGQTVTLRCDPISGHDNLYWYRRVMGKEIKFLLHFVKESKQDESGMPNNRFLAERTGGTYSTLKVQPAELEDSGVYFCASSPKVAAQETQYFGPGTRLLVL.